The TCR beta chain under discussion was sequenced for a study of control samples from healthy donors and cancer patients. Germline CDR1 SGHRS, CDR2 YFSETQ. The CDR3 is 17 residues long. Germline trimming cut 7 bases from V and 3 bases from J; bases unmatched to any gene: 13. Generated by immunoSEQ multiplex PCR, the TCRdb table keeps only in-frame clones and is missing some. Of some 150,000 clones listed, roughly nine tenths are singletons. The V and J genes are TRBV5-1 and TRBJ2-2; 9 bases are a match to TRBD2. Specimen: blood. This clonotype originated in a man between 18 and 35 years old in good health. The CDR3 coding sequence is TGCGCCAGCCGGCTGATAGTGACTAGCGGACACACCGGGGAGCTGTTTTTT. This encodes CASRLIVTSGHTGELFF. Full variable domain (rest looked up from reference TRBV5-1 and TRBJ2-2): KAGVTQTPRYLIKTRGQQVTLSCSPISGHRSVSWYQQTPGQGLQFLFEYFSETQRNKGNFPGRFSGRQFSNSRSEMNVSTLELGDSALYLCASRLIVTSGHTGELFFGEGSRLTVL.